The entry that follows covers one T cell receptor (beta chain) sequence. Antigen unknown. This sample stems from a study of OX40 agonist ivuxolimab in advanced cancers. For the study at large: The patients got ivuxolimab, which is an agonistic anti-OX40 (CD134) antibody. Administration of intravenous ivuxolimab to patients occurred every 2 weeks at 0.01 to 10 mg/kg.

CDR1 and CDR2 from the germline V gene are SEHNR and FQNEAQ (reference sequence). V was cut by 2 bases and J by 8 bases, with 9 bases left in between. This CDR3 spans 12 amino acids. Study-wide points: Clonal expansion from baseline to week 6 occurred in both CD4+ and CD8+ T cells. Partial responders at 0.1-3.0 mg/kg had among the lowest clonal expansion.

Sequenced by immunoSEQ multiplex PCR; TCRdb stores in-frame clones only, minus some. The table has about 93,000 clones, approximately 94% seen once. The material was CD4+ or CD8+ T cells sorted from blood, obtained in a trial of the OX40 agonist ivuxolimab. The clonotype originates from an adult with an advanced solid tumor such as melanoma, head and neck, liver or kidney cancer. This rearrangement joins TRBV7-9 to TRBJ1-1; no firm D call. CDR3 nucleotide sequence: TGTGCCAGCAGCTTAAAGGGTAGGGAAGCTTTCTTT. The encoded protein is CASSLKGREAFF.